This T cell receptor beta chain was obtained from a study of T cell responses to AZD1222 COVID-19 vaccine listed by TCRdb under 2021. The study in broad terms: TCR sequencing covered 233 trial participants: 200 to 220 given two doses of AZD1222 and around 26 given two doses of MenACWY control vaccine. Trial participants were enrolled by age into 18-55, 56-69 and 70-plus year subgroups, with about 150, 28 and 57 TCR-sequenced participants respectively.

General study outcomes and caveats: A significant rise in spike-specific TCR breadth and depth was observed after two AZD1222 doses relative to day 0 and relative to MenACWY recipients. The whole spike protein was spanned by vaccine-associated CD4 TCRs, and dominant responses were seen in regions 160-218 and 743-854. Because no day 14 peak-response samples were available, repertoires were characterized only after the peak T cell response. Reportedly, almost half of the unique spike-specific TCRs recognized epitopes lying outside the regions that are mutated in the B.1.351 and B.1.1.7 variants. Participants were mostly white British, with more females than males. The authors suggested clonal diversity may have been underestimated. In the small 56-69-year group, the increase in depth fell short of significance, most likely because of low power. Conclusions about previously exposed vaccinees were limited because only six or seven AZD1222 recipients were SARS-CoV-2 seropositive at baseline.

Reading the label with the study, this specimen's time point is: about 28 days (+/-7) after the second vaccine dose. AZD1222 recipients given second doses at about 4 weeks or at about 12 weeks were pooled, since spike-specific TCR depth and breadth were not found to differ between the two schedules. Samples from vaccinated people were obtained from the UK trials COV001 and COV002, which included a single-blind randomized controlled phase 2/3 trial of AZD1222 (ChAdOx1 nCoV-19) in healthy adults. For TCRbeta chain sequencing, PBMC samples were collected from trial participants at day 0 and at day 28 after the second dose. The CDR3 regions of human TCRbeta chains were subjected to immunosequencing. Concerning the study's data processing: TCRs in the repertoires were compared against a reference library of SARS-CoV-2-specific TCRs that had been generated with the MIRA antigen-specificity platform. Breadth was defined as the fraction of unique TCRs that were SARS-CoV-2-associated. Depth was defined as the fraction of total T cells that were SARS-CoV-2-associated. Using the MIRA data, each spike-specific TCR was assigned both to the spike region to which the TCR was reactive and to a CD4 or CD8 class. Log10-transformed breadth and depth values were compared by one-way ANOVA with Sidak's multiple comparisons tests. This immuneACCESS table, as held by TCRdb, lists in-frame sequences with V and J called but not all clones. Of the missing ones, under half trace to an unresolved V gene in checked studies; the others have no known cause. That table furnishes V, J and clone size, whereas the DNA furnished D and trimming. The sample yields approximately 100,000 clones; 87% were counted once. 10% of the sample rests with the top ten.

Notes on this clone: Its antigen is not yet known. Per-base qualities were not stored, and no clone one base away is much larger.

The CDR3 runs 14 residues from the cysteine to the phenylalanine. Solely the CDR3 DNA is kept, with 42 bases framed from the first base. CDR1 and CDR2 are drawn from the germline V gene: SGHRS, YFSETQ. V has 4 bases trimmed and J has 7 bases trimmed; junction bases matching no gene number 4. The clonotype originates from an adult who received the AZD1222 COVID-19 vaccine. Here the chain combines TRBV5-1 and TRBJ2-1, and TRBD1 aligns with 11 junction nucleotides. Sequences were derived from peripheral blood, sampled 28 days after the second AZD1222 dose. The DNA sequence reads TGCGCCAGCAGCCCAGGACAGGGGGCGAATGAGCAGTTCTTC. It codes for CASSPGQGANEQFF.